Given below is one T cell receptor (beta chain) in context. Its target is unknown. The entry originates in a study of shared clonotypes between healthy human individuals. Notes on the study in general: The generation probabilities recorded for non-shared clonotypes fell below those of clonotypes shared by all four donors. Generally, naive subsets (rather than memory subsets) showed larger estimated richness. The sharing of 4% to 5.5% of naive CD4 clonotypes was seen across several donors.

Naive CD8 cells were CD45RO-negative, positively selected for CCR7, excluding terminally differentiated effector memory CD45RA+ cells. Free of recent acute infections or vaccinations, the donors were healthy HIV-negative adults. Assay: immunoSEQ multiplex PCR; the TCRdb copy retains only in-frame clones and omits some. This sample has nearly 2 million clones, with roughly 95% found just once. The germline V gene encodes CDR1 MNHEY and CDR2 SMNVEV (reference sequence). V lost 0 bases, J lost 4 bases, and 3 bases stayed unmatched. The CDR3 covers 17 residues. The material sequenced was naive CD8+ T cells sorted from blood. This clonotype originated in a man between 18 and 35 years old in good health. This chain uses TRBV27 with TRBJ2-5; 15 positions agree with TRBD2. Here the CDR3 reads CASSLSWTSGGGETQYF. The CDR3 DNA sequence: TGTGCCAGCAGTTTATCGTGGACTAGCGGGGGGGGAGAGACCCAGTACTTC.